A selection of T cell receptor beta chains follows, all from one sample in a study of CD8 T cells in ankylosing spondylitis. MiXCR was run by TCRdb on the 5' RACE reads, yielding one entry per CDR3 protein. The repertoire holds 150,000 to 200,000 distinct CDR3 sequences, with more than 9% as singletons. Sample: blood, either unsorted or a sorted T cell fraction (not recorded which). The source of these receptors is a male donor with ankylosing spondylitis or in good health (not recorded which). Both conserved end residues are part of each CDR3. A D gene is named only where the DNA matches it firmly. Clone size is given for some rows only: seen once, a few or many times, or a class if the clone is expanded.

TRBV18	TRBJ2-7	many	NA	CASSRAGF	TGTGCCAGCTCACGGGCCGGATTC
TRBV5-5	TRBJ1-1	NA	NA	CASSGDSREAFF	TGTGCCAGCAGCGGAGACAGCCGCGAAGCTTTCTTT
TRBV6-1	TRBJ1-1	many	NA	CASSEAGPRGAFF	TGTGCCAGCAGTGAAGCCGGACCCCGAGGAGCTTTCTTT
TRBV12-3/TRBV12-4	TRBJ1-5	many	NA	CASSLTGRNQPQHF	TGTGCCAGCAGTTTAACAGGGCGGAATCAGCCCCAGCATTTT
TRBV7-6	TRBJ2-1	few	NA	CASSPYSGLSSYNEQFF	TGTGCCAGCAGCCCTTATAGCGGCTTAAGCTCCTACAATGAGCAGTTCTTC
TRBV5-1	TRBJ2-1	many	NA	CASSLPTTSYNEQFF	TGCGCCAGCAGCTTACCCACTACTTCTTACAATGAGCAGTTCTTC
TRBV4-3	TRBJ1-2	many	NA	CASSQSFYGYTF	TGCGCCAGCAGCCAATCCTTCTATGGCTACACCTTC
TRBV12-3/TRBV12-4	TRBJ1-2	many	NA	CASRKVGAENYGYTF	TGTGCCAGCAGAAAGGTGGGGGCGGAGAACTATGGCTACACCTTC
TRBV12-3/TRBV12-4	TRBJ1-1	many	NA	CASSLDRYTEAFF	TGTGCCAGCAGCCTTGACAGATACACTGAAGCTTTCTTT
TRBV14	TRBJ2-7	NA	TRBD1	CASSQTGATYEQYF	TGTGCCAGCAGCCAAACAGGGGCAACCTACGAGCAGTACTTC
TRBV5-6	TRBJ2-3	many	NA	CASSLQLPGYTDTQYF	TGTGCCAGCAGCTTACAACTACCCGGTTACACAGATACGCAGTATTTT
TRBV19	TRBJ2-5	many	TRBD2	CAVGTSGTETQYF	TGTGCCGTAGGGACTAGCGGGACGGAGACCCAGTACTTC
TRBV2	TRBJ2-7	many	NA	CASSDGQGFYYEQYF	TGTGCCAGCAGTGATGGTCAGGGTTTCTACTACGAGCAGTACTTC
TRBV4-1	TRBJ2-3	many	TRBD2	CASSQDRWGGPADTQYF	TGCGCCAGCAGCCAAGATCGATGGGGAGGGCCTGCAGATACGCAGTATTTT
TRBV10-3	TRBJ1-1	NA	NA	CAISPGYGAFF	TGTGCCATCAGCCCAGGGTATGGAGCTTTCTTT
TRBV4-3	TRBJ2-3	many	NA	CASSQGRGPGPDTQYF	TGCGCCAGCAGCCAAGGGAGGGGCCCTGGGCCAGATACGCAGTATTTT
TRBV11-1	TRBJ1-1	NA	NA	CASSLDPEAFF	TGTGCCAGCAGCTTAGATCCTGAAGCTTTCTTT
TRBV13	TRBJ2-5	many	NA	CASSPPRETQYF	TGTGCCAGCAGCCCCCCTCGAGAGACCCAGTACTTC
TRBV7-2	TRBJ1-1	NA	NA	CASSLAMGFEAFF	TGTGCCAGCAGCTTAGCCATGGGATTTGAAGCTTTCTTT
TRBV6-1	TRBJ2-2	few	NA	CASSKARSTGELFF	TGTGCCAGCAGTAAGGCAAGGAGCACCGGGGAGCTGTTTTTT
TRBV28	TRBJ2-7	few	NA	CASSFPVDRSEQYF	TGTGCCAGCAGTTTCCCAGTAGACAGATCCGAGCAGTACTTC
TRBV7-2	TRBJ2-3	NA	TRBD1	CASSLWTGGGTDTQYF	TGTGCCAGCAGCCTTTGGACAGGGGGAGGCACAGATACGCAGTATTTT
TRBV27	TRBJ1-6	many	NA	CASNSGPYNSPLHF	TGTGCCAGCAATTCGGGGCCATATAATTCACCCCTCCACTTT
TRBV14	TRBJ1-1	few	NA	CASSQDGRPDTEAFF	TGTGCCAGCAGCCAAGATGGACGCCCGGACACTGAAGCTTTCTTT
TRBV20-1	TRBJ1-1	many	NA	CSAPGGEATEAFF	TGCAGTGCCCCCGGAGGGGAGGCCACTGAAGCTTTCTTT
TRBV28	TRBJ2-7	NA	NA	CASQKGDYEQYF	TGTGCCAGCCAGAAAGGGGACTACGAGCAGTACTTC
TRBV18	TRBJ2-7	NA	NA	CASSPHRDSYEQYF	TGTGCCAGCTCGCCTCACAGGGACTCCTACGAGCAGTACTTC
TRBV29-1	TRBJ2-5	many	TRBD2	CSVGLAGLQETQYF	TGCAGCGTGGGACTAGCGGGGTTACAAGAGACCCAGTACTTC
TRBV6-4	TRBJ2-7	many	NA	CASSAASSYEQYF	TGTGCCAGCAGTGCTGCCAGCTCCTACGAGCAGTACTTC
TRBV2	TRBJ2-1	NA	NA	CASSEIDEQFF	TGTGCCAGCAGTGAAATAGATGAGCAGTTCTTC
TRBV4-3	TRBJ2-1	many	TRBD2	CASSQEAQTSGGAYEQFF	TGCGCCAGCAGCCAAGAAGCCCAGACTAGCGGGGGGGCATATGAGCAGTTCTTC
TRBV12-3/TRBV12-4	TRBJ2-5	many	TRBD2	CASSRLAGGLETQYF	TGTGCCAGCAGTCGACTAGCGGGGGGGTTGGAGACCCAGTACTTC
TRBV7-8	TRBJ1-2	many	NA	CASSDDLRAGNYGYTF	TGTGCCAGCAGCGACGACCTCAGGGCAGGGAACTATGGCTACACCTTC
TRBV12-3/TRBV12-4	TRBJ2-3	many	TRBD2	CASSQHRGLAGPLDRQYF	TGTGCCAGCAGCCAACACAGAGGACTAGCGGGACCGCTAGATAGGCAGTATTTT
TRBV7-2	TRBJ1-6	NA	NA	CASGSDFNSPLHF	TGTGCCAGCGGGTCGGACTTTAATTCACCCCTCCACTTT
TRBV3-1	TRBJ2-3	many	NA	CASSTKLVSDTQYF	TGTGCCAGCAGCACAAAACTAGTTTCAGATACGCAGTATTTT
TRBV7-2	TRBJ2-2	NA	NA	CASSRPGAGELFF	TGTGCCAGCAGCCGCCCGGGGGCCGGGGAGCTGTTTTTT
TRBV7-9	TRBJ2-1	few	TRBD2	CASSSRGGGSNEQFF	TGTGCCAGCAGTTCCCGGGGGGGAGGGAGTAATGAGCAGTTCTTC
TRBV10-3	TRBJ1-5	many	NA	CAISETRGTSNQPQHF	TGTGCCATCAGTGAAACCCGAGGAACGAGCAATCAGCCCCAGCATTTT
TRBV24-1	TRBJ2-3	NA	NA	CATSDYQRKTDTQYF	TGTGCCACCAGTGATTATCAGCGAAAGACAGATACGCAGTATTTT